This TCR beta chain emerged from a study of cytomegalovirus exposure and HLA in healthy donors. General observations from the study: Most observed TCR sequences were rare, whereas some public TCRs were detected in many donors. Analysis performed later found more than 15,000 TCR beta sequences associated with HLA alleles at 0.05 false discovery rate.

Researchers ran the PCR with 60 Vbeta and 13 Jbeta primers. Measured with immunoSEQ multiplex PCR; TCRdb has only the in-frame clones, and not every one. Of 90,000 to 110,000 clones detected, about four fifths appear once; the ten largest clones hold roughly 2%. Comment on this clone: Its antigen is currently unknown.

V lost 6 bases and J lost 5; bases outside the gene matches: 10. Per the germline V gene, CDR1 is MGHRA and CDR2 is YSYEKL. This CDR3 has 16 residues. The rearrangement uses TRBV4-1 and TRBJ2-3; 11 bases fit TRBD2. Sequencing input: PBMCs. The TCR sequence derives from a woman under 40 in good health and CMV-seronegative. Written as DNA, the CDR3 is TGCGCCAGCAGTCATACCCCGACTAGCGGGATAGATACGCAGTATTTT. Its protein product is CASSHTPTSGIDTQYF.